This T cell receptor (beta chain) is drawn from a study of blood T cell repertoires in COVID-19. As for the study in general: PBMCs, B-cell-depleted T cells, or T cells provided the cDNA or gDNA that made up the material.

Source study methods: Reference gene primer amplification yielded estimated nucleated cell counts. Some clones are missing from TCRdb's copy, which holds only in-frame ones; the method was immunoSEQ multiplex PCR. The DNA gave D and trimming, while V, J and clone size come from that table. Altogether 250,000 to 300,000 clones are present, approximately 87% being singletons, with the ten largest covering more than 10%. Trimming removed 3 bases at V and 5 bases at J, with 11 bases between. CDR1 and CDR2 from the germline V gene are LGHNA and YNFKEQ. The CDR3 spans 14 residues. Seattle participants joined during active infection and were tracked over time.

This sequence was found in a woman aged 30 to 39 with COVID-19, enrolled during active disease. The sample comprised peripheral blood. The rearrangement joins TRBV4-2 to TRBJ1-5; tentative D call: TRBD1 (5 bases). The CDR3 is CASSQSGSDQPQHF. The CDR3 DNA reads TGTGCCAGCAGCCAGTCAGGGTCCGATCAGCCCCAGCATTTT.